The T cell receptor (beta chain) under discussion was sequenced for a study of blood T cell repertoires in COVID-19 (dated by TCRdb to between 2020 and 2021). Broadly, across the study: Collaborator samples came from the United States, Italy and Spain and covered acute and convalescent phases of COVID-19. The material from the prospective study consisted of cDNA or gDNA derived from T cells, B-cell-depleted T cells, or PBMCs. Subjects who had been exposed to COVID-19, were actively infected with it, or had recovered from it provided the deeply sampled blood TCRbeta repertoires that made up the dataset. The repertoires were made available in a free public database intended to serve as a resource for research on the immune response to SARS-CoV-2. Samples came from the ongoing ImmuneRACE study (first 160 participants) plus 1,254 subjects from 6 global collaborators. Nearly every sample came with metadata listing a de-identified subject ID, COVID-19 status, age in years and sex. Where available, HLA class I and class II types were taken from metadata supplied by the sample provider and were not determined by assay-based typing.

Collaborating institutions collected whole blood in K2EDTA tubes following their own protocols. For TCRbeta analysis, collaborators shipped samples as frozen whole blood, isolated PBMCs, or DNA extracted from either of those sample types. The immunoSEQ Assay, a bias-controlled multiplex PCR, was used to amplify TCRbeta CDR3 regions from genomic DNA. In the original analysis: Within the assay, amplification of reference gene primers was used to estimate how many nucleated cells each sample contained. Sequence reads were collapsed and filtered to measure the absolute abundance of every unique TCRbeta CDR3 rearrangement. For each sample, productive Simpson clonality was calculated as the square root of Simpson's diversity index across productive rearrangements. The immuneACCESS repertoire file appears here via TCRdb, limited to in-frame rearrangements. These files lack a portion of the clones; in checked studies, under half of the deficit traces to unresolved V genes, and the cause of the others is not known. The D gene and trimming were derived from the DNA, and the V and J assignments and clone size from that table. This sample comprises more than 40,000 clones, roughly 88% of them detected only once. Around 16% of the sample goes to the ten largest clones.

Study-wide findings and limitations: The quantity of clinical and demographic metadata differed by source and by participant and was supplied without curation.

Here V drops 3 bases and J drops 4 bases, and the junction holds 6 bases not matched to any gene. The CDR3 numbers 14 residues from cysteine through phenylalanine. The DNA shown is the 42-base CDR3, in frame from base 1. The germline V gene encodes CDR1 SQVTM and CDR2 ANQGSEA. Points on this clone: Its antigen is currently not known. No much larger clone is present one base from it, and per-base qualities are unavailable.

Recombination connected TRBV29-1 to TRBJ2-1; the junction holds 7 bases that match TRBD2. The TCR comes from a human donor in a cohort sampled during active COVID-19. The donor label of this sample is uncertain. The source material was peripheral blood. CDR3 reads: CSVEGTSEYNEQFF. The nucleotide sequence reads TGCAGCGTTGAGGGAACTAGCGAGTACAATGAGCAGTTCTTC.